The 24 T cell receptor beta chains in this list originate from one sample, sequenced in a study of T-cell reconstitution after alpha-beta-depleted transplantation in children. Preparation of the TCRbeta library involved a method that used unique molecular identifiers. TCRdb re-called the PCR reads through MiXCR, storing one row per CDR3 protein. The sample lists hundreds of thousands of distinct CDR3 sequences; roughly 17% were seen once. The source material was PBMCs from the stem cell graft donor, sampled from the stem cell graft. All receptors derive from a human donor who donated a stem cell graft to a child with acute myeloid leukemia.

The chain recombines TRBV7-8 with TRBJ1-4; 8 bases fit TRBD1. CDR1 and CDR2 (germline): SGHVS, FQNEAQ. This CDR3 region has 15 residues. After removal of 6 bases from V and 7 bases from J, the junction contained 10 bases not matched to a gene. For the CDR3, the DNA is TGTGCCAGCAGTACAGGGGGGCCTATGGGTGAAAAACTGTTTTTT. It yields the protein CASSTGGPMGEKLFF.

This clonotype has just a few counts. The V call is TRBV20-1, the J call TRBJ1-1; D is ambiguous. Germline V gives CDR1 DFQATT, CDR2 SNEGSKA (reference sequence). CDR3 length: 12 residues. The germline V and J ends were trimmed by 3 bases and 2 bases, with 7 bases remaining between them. The CDR3 loop reads CSASGLNTEAFF. DNA of the CDR3: TGCAGTGCTAGTGGGCTAAACACTGAAGCTTTCTTT.

The J gene is TRBJ2-3, the V gene TRBV27; D call uncertain. Germline V gene data show CDR1 as MNHEY and CDR2 as SMNVEV (reference sequence). The CDR3 contains 14 residues. V lost 3 bases to trimming and J lost 0 bases, with 7 bases between them. CDR3 sequence (DNA): TGTGCCAGCAGTTTTTGGCCCAGCACAGATACGCAGTATTTT. Translated, it gives CASSFWPSTDTQYF.

The table lists this clonotype with a few counts. The gene calls are TRBV6-5 and TRBJ1-5; TRBD1 is a possible D gene (6 bases). Germline V gene lookup returns CDR1 MNHEY and CDR2 SVGAGI. With 6 bases removed from V and 3 bases from J, the gap between germline ends came to 18 bases. CDR3 length: 16 residues. The CDR3 region is CASSAQTGHLNQPQHF. The CDR3 DNA sequence: TGTGCCAGCAGCGCCCAGACGGGACACCTCAATCAGCCCCAGCATTTT.

This clonotype was detected many times. The rearrangement links TRBV7-2 to TRBJ2-7, with TRBD1 matching 10 bases. CDR1 SGHTA and CDR2 FQGNSA come from the germline V gene. The CDR3 contains 16 residues. J gave up 2 bases and V 0 bases, and 4 bases lay outside the gene matches. The CDR3 region is CASSLASGTGAYEQYF. In nucleotides, the CDR3 is TGTGCCAGCAGCTTAGCATCCGGGACAGGGGCCTACGAGCAGTACTTC.

The DNA of the CDR3 is TGCGCCAGCAGCCAGGGCCAGCGTGGCTCCTATAATTCACCCCTCCACTTT. Encoded protein: CASSQGQRGSYNSPLHF. This chain connects TRBV5-1 to TRBJ1-6; D perhaps matches TRBD1 (5 bases). The CDR3 length is 17 residues. In germline, CDR1 is SGHRS, CDR2 YFSETQ. Trimming left V 4 bases short and J 0 bases short, with 14 bases between.

The chain has TRBV7-3 and TRBJ2-1; D gene ambiguous. Trimming took 4 bases from V and 7 from J, leaving 17 bases between them. Germline V gene data show CDR1 as SGHTA and CDR2 as FQGTGA. The CDR3 extends over 15 amino acids. The CDR3 protein is CASSSQTGMGNEQFF. In DNA form, the CDR3 reads TGTGCCAGCAGCTCTCAGACTGGGATGGGGAATGAGCAGTTCTTC.

This clonotype was picked up many times. The gene calls are TRBV6-2 or TRBV6-3 and TRBJ2-1; D uncertain. Per the germline V gene, CDR1 is MNHEY and CDR2 is SVGEGT. The CDR3 sequence is 13 residues long. V lost 5 bases, J lost 0 bases, and 5 bases lay in between. CDR3 amino acids: CASSISSYNEQFF. CDR3 nucleotide sequence: TGTGCCAGCAGTATTAGCTCCTACAATGAGCAGTTCTTC.

The rearrangement joins TRBV5-1 to TRBJ2-3, with TRBD2 as a possible D gene (5 bases). V dropped 1 base and J dropped 4 bases, with 10 bases sitting between them. This CDR3 is built from 14 residues. In germline, CDR1 is SGHRS, CDR2 YFSETQ. The CDR3 sequence: CASSLSRDSDTQYF. CDR3 nucleotide sequence: TGCGCCAGCAGCTTGTCGAGGGATTCAGATACGCAGTATTTT. Supplemented by reference TRBV5-1 and TRBJ2-3, the full variable domain reads KAGVTQTPRYLIKTRGQQVTLSCSPISGHRSVSWYQQTPGQGLQFLFEYFSETQRNKGNFPGRFSGRQFSNSRSEMNVSTLELGDSALYLCASSLSRDSDTQYFGPGTRLTVL.

This clonotype has ten or more counts. CDR3 sequence (DNA): TGCGCCAGCAGTCCCGACAGGAGTGGCACAGATACGCAGTATTTT. Its protein product is CASSPDRSGTDTQYF. The V call is TRBV10-1, the J call TRBJ2-3; tentatively, D is TRBD1 (6 bases). The CDR3 is made up of 15 amino acids. Trimming shortened V by 5 bases and J by 1 base, and 13 bases separated the two germline ends. Germline CDR1 WNHNN, CDR2 SYGVQD (reference sequence).

This chain joins TRBV7-9 and TRBJ1-6; D call uncertain. The CDR3 length is 16 residues. Germline V gene data show CDR1 as SEHNR and CDR2 as FQNEAQ (reference sequence). The ends were cut back, 0 bases at V and 6 bases at J, with 12 bases in the middle. CDR3 loop: CASSLAVRNPNSPLHF. In nucleotides, the CDR3 is TGTGCCAGCAGCTTAGCAGTCCGAAATCCTAATTCACCCCTCCACTTT.

At least ten counts were recorded for this clonotype. The rearrangement joins TRBV20-1 to TRBJ2-7; D is undetermined. Germline V gives CDR1 DFQATT, CDR2 SNEGSKA (reference sequence). The CDR3 sequence is 14 residues long. The V gene lost 1 base and the J gene lost 4 bases, with 14 bases spanning the gap. The CDR3 nucleotides are TGCAGTGCTAGAGGAGACCGTCTTTTTTACGAGCAGTACTTC. Its protein product is CSARGDRLFYEQYF.

CDR3 DNA: TGCGCCAGCAGCTTGGATATGGGCTCCTACAATGAGCAGTTCTTC. Protein sequence: CASSLDMGSYNEQFF. V usage is TRBV5-1 and J usage is TRBJ2-1, with no clear D. Germline V gives CDR1 SGHRS, CDR2 YFSETQ. This CDR3 spans 15 amino acids. The germline V and J ends were trimmed by 0 bases and 0 bases, with 7 bases remaining between them.

Only a few counts were recorded for this clonotype. CDR3 sequence (DNA): TGTGCCAGCACTATCGGGGGGGATCAGCCCCAGCATTTT. Protein sequence: CASTIGGDQPQHF. This chain links TRBV12-3 or TRBV12-4 with TRBJ1-5; possibly TRBD1 for D (5 bases). This CDR3 region has 13 residues. The ends were cut back, 7 bases at V and 5 bases at J, with 12 bases in the middle.

This clonotype was detected only a few times. The chain carries TRBV20-1 and TRBJ2-2; 8 nucleotides match TRBD1. Trimming at V came to 2 bases and at J to 7 bases, leaving 6 bases not matched to a gene. The germline CDR1 and CDR2 sequences are DFQATT and SNEGSKA (reference sequence). The CDR3 is made up of 14 amino acids. The chain's CDR3 is CSARRQGAGGELFF. DNA of the CDR3: TGCAGTGCTAGACGGCAGGGGGCGGGCGGGGAGCTGTTTTTT.

This clonotype was recorded a few times. J is TRBJ2-7 and V is TRBV12-3 or TRBV12-4; D perhaps matches TRBD1 (6 bases). This CDR3 is built from 12 residues. V was cut by 3 bases and J by 6 bases, with 9 bases left in between. The CDR3 region has the DNA TGTGCCAGCAGTTTCGCAGGGGCCGAGCAGTACGTC. Its protein product is CASSFAGAEQYV.

A remark on this clonotype: This sequence may be a read error, since a much larger clone differs from it by one base. The rearrangement joins TRBV15 to TRBJ2-3; 9 bases map to TRBD1. CDR1 LNHNV and CDR2 YYDKDF come from the germline V gene (reference sequence). The CDR3 has 15 residues. The CDR3 loop is CATRRARQGVDTQYF. DNA for the CDR3: TGTGCCACCAGGAGAGCGAGACAGGGGGTAGATACGCAGTATTTT.

This chain connects TRBV6-5 to TRBJ2-2; no definite D call. Between the trimmed V and J ends, which lost 5 bases and 1 base, there was a span of 8 bases. The CDR3 length is 14 residues. The V gene's germline CDR1 is MNHEY and CDR2 SVGAGI. CDR3 residues: CASSPWRNTGELFF. DNA of the CDR3: TGTGCCAGCAGTCCCTGGAGGAACACCGGGGAGCTGTTTTTT.

The chain uses TRBV7-9 and TRBJ2-7; unclear D gene. The CDR3 runs to 14 residues. The V gene's germline CDR1 is SEHNR and CDR2 FQNEAQ (reference sequence). V gave up 5 bases and J gave up 1 base, with 12 bases separating them. The CDR3 region is CASSALQSSYEQYF. CDR3 bases: TGTGCCAGCAGCGCCCTTCAGTCTTCCTACGAGCAGTACTTC.

This clonotype was recorded many times. The CDR3 bases are TGTGCCAGCAGCGTCCAGAGGGGGCGATCTGAGCAGTTCTTC. The encoded protein is CASSVQRGRSEQFF. The chain employs TRBV5-6 and TRBJ2-1; 7 bases match TRBD1. The CDR3 is 14 residues long. V shed 4 bases, J shed 9 bases, and the junction held 10 bases outside the gene matches. In germline, CDR1 is SGHDT, CDR2 YYEEEE.

This clonotype was seen many times. This sequence joins TRBV20-1 and TRBJ2-5, with D hard to call. The CDR3 covers 14 residues. The ends were cut back, 4 bases at V and 4 bases at J, with 16 bases in the middle. The germline CDR1 and CDR2 sequences are DFQATT and SNEGSKA (reference sequence). The CDR3 nucleotides are TGCAGTGCTACAAAGAGAGGCCTAGGAGAGACCCAGTACTTC. Translation gives CSATKRGLGETQYF.

The chain combines TRBV29-1 with TRBJ2-7; 11 bases match TRBD2. The CDR3 spans 14 residues. The junction had 4 bases not matched to a gene; V was cut back by 3 bases and J by 3 bases. The V gene's germline CDR1 is SQVTM and CDR2 ANQGSEA. CDR3 DNA: TGCAGCGTTGAGACTAGCGGGGTCCTCTACGAGCAGTACTTC. Translating gives CSVETSGVLYEQYF.

This clonotype was seen a handful of times. The chain joins TRBV7-2 to TRBJ1-5, with D possibly being TRBD1 (6 bases). There are 17 residues in the CDR3. Germline-derived CDR1 and CDR2 are SGHTA and FQGNSA. With 1 base removed from V and 3 bases from J, the gap between germline ends came to 16 bases. The CDR3 nucleotides are TGTGCCAGCAGCTTAGTAGGGGCAGGGGTGTCCAATCAGCCCCAGCATTTT. Translating it yields CASSLVGAGVSNQPQHF.

This clonotype has ten or more counts. The J gene is TRBJ2-7, the V gene TRBV5-1; D might be TRBD1 (6 bases). V was cut by 7 bases and J by 1 base, with 15 bases left in between. CDR1 and CDR2 (germline): SGHRS, YFSETQ. There are 14 residues in the CDR3. CDR3 loop: CASHPAGQSYEQYF. Here the CDR3 DNA reads TGCGCCAGCCATCCAGCCGGACAGTCCTACGAGCAGTACTTC.